The present entry profiles one T cell receptor (beta chain) with its context. The data were obtained in a study of Ad26.COV2.S vaccination and SARS-CoV-2 variants. Whole-study context: Enrollment placed the donor in the COV1001 Ad26.COV2.S trial arm.

Treatment specified: about 20 received Ad26.COV2.S at low or high dose, single or two shots; five or six received placebo; per-sample allocation not given. Sampling was done on day 63 after the first vaccine or placebo injection. The method was immunoSEQ multiplex PCR; TCRdb's version includes in-frame clones alone and lacks a portion of them. This table has a few hundred thousand clones, 83% appearing once. V shed 0 bases, J shed 2 bases, and the junction held 6 bases outside the gene matches. This CDR3 has 17 residues. Germline lookup yields CDR1 SGDLS and CDR2 YYNGEE. The V call is TRBV9, the J call TRBJ2-3, with 10 positions matching TRBD2. This clonotype was sampled from a person between 18 and 60 years old who received the Ad26.COV2.S COVID-19 vaccine or a placebo. Sequences were derived from peripheral blood, sampled in a trial of Ad26.COV2.S vaccine versus placebo. The CDR3 bases are TGTGCCAGCAGCGTAGTTGGAGCGGGAGGGCCCACAGATACGCAGTATTTT. This sequence encodes CASSVVGAGGPTDTQYF.